The clone carrying this T cell receptor beta chain was detected many times. Its specificity is unknown. Between the trimmed V and J ends, which lost 4 bases and 4 bases, there was a span of 10 bases. Germline-derived CDR1 and CDR2 are MGHRA and YSYEKL. The CDR3 spans 13 residues. This record comes from a study of Graves' ophthalmopathy and Graves' hyperthyroidism. Pregnant or lactating patients and those with other autoimmune diseases or uncontrolled infections were excluded. The PBMCs used were ones drawn from about 9.3 ml of fresh peripheral blood. Beta-chain TCR CDR3 regions were amplified from RNA transcripts. HTBI primers were employed in first-round RT-PCR, then a second-round multiplex PCR followed. TCRdb used MiXCR to reprocess the multiplex PCR reads, holding one entry per CDR3 protein. The sample carries hundreds of thousands of distinct CDR3 sequences, approximately 22% recorded once. Study results and caveats: Forecasting of ophthalmopathy progression by the model achieved about 71% sensitivity and around 77% specificity. Cross-validated, the 13-signature model showed 87.88%/81.08% sensitivity/specificity, and 80%/75% in the test set.

The V call is TRBV4-1, the J call TRBJ1-1; possibly TRBD1 for D (6 bases). Sequenced sample: peripheral blood. This TCR was recovered from a woman younger than 30 with stable Graves' hyperthyroidism. Some clones in this sample may be carry-over from other donors' samples. The CDR3 DNA reads TGCGCCAGCAGCCGCACCAGGGGCACTGAAGCTTTCTTT. Translated: CASSRTRGTEAFF.